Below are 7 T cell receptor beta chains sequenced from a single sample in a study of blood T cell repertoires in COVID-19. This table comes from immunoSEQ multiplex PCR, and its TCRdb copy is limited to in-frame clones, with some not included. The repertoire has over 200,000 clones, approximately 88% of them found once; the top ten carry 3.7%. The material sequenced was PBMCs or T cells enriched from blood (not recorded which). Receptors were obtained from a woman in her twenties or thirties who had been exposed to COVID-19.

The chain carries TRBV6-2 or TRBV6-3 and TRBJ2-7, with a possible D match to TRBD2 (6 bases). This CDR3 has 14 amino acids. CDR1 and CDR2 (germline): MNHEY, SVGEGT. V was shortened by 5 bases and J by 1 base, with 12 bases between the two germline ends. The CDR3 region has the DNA TGTGCCAGCAGTCGGATGGGGGGTTCCTACGAGCAGTACTTC. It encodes CASSRMGGSYEQYF.

CDR3: CASSYPRTSGSLKTQYF. CDR3 DNA: TGTGCCAGCAGTTACCCGCGGACTAGCGGGAGTTTGAAGACCCAGTACTTC. V and J are TRBV6-2 or TRBV6-3 and TRBJ2-5; 13 positions agree with TRBD2. The length of the CDR3 is 17 residues. CDR1 MNHEY and CDR2 SVGEGT come from the germline V gene. Germline trimming cut 2 bases from V and 6 bases from J; bases unmatched to any gene: 9.

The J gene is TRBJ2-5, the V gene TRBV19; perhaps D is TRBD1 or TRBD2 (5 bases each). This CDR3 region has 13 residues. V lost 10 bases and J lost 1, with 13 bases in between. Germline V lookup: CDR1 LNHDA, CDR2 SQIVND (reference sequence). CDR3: CATSRVFQETQYF. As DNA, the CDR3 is TGTGCCACTAGCAGGGTTTTCCAAGAGACCCAGTACTTC.

This chain's CDR3 is CASSYSSGGADYGYTF. The CDR3 DNA sequence: TGTGCCAGCAGTTACTCGAGTGGAGGGGCGGACTATGGCTACACCTTC. The chain combines TRBV6-5 with TRBJ1-2, with a possible D match to TRBD1 (5 bases). The V and J ends lost 0 bases and 3 bases respectively, with 14 bases between them. CDR1 and CDR2 (germline): MNHEY, SVGAGI. The length of the CDR3 is 16 residues.

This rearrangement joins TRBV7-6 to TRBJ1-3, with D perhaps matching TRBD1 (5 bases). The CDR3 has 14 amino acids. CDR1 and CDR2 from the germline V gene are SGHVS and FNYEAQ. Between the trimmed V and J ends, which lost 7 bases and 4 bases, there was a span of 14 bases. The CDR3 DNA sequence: TGTGCCAGCACTATCAGGGCGTCCGGAAACACCATATATTTT. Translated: CASTIRASGNTIYF.

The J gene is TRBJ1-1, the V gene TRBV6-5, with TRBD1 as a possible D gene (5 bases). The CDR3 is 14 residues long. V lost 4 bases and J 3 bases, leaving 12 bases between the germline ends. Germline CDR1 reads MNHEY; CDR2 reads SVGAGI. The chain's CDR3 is CASSWAGGDTEAFF. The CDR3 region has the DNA TGTGCCAGCAGTTGGGCAGGAGGGGACACTGAAGCTTTCTTT.

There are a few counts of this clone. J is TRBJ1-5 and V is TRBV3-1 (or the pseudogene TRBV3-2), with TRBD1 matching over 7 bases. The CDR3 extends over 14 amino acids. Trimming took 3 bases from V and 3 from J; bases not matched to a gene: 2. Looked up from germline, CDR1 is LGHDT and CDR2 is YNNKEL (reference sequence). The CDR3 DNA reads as TGTGCCAGCAGCCAGACAGGGCTCAATCAGCCCCAGCATTTT. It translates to CASSQTGLNQPQHF.